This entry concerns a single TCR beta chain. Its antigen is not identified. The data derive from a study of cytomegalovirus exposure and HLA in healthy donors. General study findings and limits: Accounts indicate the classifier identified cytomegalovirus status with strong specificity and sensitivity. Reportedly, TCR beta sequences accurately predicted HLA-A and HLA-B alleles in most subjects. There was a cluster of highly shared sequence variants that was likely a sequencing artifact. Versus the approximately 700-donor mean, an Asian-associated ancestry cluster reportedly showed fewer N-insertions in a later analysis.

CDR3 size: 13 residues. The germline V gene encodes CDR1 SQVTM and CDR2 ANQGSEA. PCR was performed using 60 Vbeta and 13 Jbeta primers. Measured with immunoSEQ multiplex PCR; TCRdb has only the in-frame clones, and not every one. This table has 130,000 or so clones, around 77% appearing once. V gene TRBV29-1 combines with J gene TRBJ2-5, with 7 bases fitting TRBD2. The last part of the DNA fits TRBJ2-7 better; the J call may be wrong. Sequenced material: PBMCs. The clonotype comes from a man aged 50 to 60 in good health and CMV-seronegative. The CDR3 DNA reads TGCAGCGTTTTAGGCGGGAGCTCCTACGAGCAGTACTTC. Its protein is CSVLGGSSYEQYF.